This TCR beta chain was captured in a study of T-cell memory formation after mild COVID-19. As for the study in general: Clusters of TCRs were largely donor specific.

MiXCR, applied by TCRdb to the 5' RACE reads, yields one record per CDR3 protein. Seen here are a few hundred thousand distinct CDR3 sequences, approximately 15% observed once, and the top ten hold 20% to 25%. This clonotype was recorded at least ten times. Its specificity is unknown. The CDR3 is 14 residues long. Germline CDR1 and CDR2: SEHNR and FQNEAQ (reference sequence). The V and J ends lost 5 bases and 1 base, in that order; junction bases with no gene match: 3. Study outcomes and limitations: While clones contracting from day 15 to 85 were balanced between CD4 and CD8, later expanders leaned CD4+. That cross-reactive memory joined was suggested by some responding clones appearing in pre-infection memory.

The source of this sequence is a man aged 18-30 years who had mild COVID-19 (a few samples of this study predate the infection). Cell type and time point are not known. V and J are TRBV7-9 and TRBJ2-5; the match to TRBD1 covers 8 bases. Sequencing was performed on PBMCs or a T cell subset sorted from them (not recorded which). The CDR3 bases are TGTGCCAGCAGCGGAGGACAGGGCCAAGAGACCCAGTACTTC. It translates to CASSGGQGQETQYF.